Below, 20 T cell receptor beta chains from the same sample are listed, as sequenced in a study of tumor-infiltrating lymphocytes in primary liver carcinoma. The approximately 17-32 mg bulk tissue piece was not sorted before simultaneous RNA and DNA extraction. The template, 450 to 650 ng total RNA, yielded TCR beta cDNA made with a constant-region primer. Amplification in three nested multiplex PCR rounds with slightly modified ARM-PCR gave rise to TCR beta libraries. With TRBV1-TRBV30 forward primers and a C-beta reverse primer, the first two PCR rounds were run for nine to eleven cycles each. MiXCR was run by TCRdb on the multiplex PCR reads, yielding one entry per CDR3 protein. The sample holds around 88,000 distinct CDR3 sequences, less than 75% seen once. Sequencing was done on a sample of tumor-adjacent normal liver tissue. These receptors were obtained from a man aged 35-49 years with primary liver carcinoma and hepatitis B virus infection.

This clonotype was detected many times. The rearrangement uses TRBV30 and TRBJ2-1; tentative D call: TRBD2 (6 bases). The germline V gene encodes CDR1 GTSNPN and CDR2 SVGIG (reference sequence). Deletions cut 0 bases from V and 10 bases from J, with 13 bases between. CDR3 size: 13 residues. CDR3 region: CAWSVRRAAEQFF. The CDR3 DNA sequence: TGTGCCTGGAGTGTAAGGAGGGCGGCAGAGCAGTTCTTC.

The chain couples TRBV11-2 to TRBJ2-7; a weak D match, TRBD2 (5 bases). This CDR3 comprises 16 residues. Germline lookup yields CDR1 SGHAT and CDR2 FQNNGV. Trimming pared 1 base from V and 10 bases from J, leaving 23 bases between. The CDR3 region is CASSLGAGENPWYQYF. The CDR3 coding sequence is TGTGCCAGCAGCTTAGGGGCCGGGGAGAACCCTTGGTATCAGTACTTC.

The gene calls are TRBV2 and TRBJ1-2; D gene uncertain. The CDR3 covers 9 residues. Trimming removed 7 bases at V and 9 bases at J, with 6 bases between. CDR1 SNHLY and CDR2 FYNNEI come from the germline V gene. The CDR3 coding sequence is TGTGCCAGCACATGGAGCTACACCTTC. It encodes CASTWSYTF. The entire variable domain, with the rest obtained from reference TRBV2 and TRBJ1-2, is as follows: EPEVTQTPSHQVTQMGQEVILRCVPISNHLYFYWYRQILGQKVEFLVSFYNNEISEKSEIFDDQFSVERPDGSNFTLKIRSTKLEDSAMYFCASTWSYTFGSGTRLTVV.

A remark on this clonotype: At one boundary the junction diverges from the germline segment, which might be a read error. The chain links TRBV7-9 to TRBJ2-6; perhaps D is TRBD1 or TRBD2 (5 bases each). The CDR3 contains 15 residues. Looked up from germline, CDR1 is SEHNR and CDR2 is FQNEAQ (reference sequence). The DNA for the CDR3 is TGTGCCAGCACCGGGGACGACTCTGGGGCCAACGTCCTGACATTC. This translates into CASTGDDSGANVLTF.

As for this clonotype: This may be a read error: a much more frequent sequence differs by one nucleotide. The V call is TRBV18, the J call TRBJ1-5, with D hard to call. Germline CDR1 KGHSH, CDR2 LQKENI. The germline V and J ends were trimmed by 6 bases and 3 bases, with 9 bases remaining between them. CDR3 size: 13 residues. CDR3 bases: TGTGCCAGCTCGTCGACATACAATCAGCCCCAGCATTTT. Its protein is CASSSTYNQPQHF.

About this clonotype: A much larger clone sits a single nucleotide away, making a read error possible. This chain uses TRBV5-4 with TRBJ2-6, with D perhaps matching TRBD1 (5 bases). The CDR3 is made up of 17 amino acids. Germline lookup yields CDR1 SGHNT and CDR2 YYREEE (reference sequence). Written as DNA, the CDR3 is TGTGCCAACAGCTTGGGCGACAGCCGCTCTGGGGCCAACGTCCTGACTTTC. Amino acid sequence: CANSLGDSRSGANVLTF. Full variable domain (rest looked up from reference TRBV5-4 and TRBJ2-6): ETGVTQSPTHLIKTRGQQVTLRCSSQSGHNTVSWYQQALGQGPQFIFQYYREEENGRGNFPPRFSGLQFPNYSSELNVNALELDDSALYLCANSLGDSRSGANVLTFGAGSRLTVL.

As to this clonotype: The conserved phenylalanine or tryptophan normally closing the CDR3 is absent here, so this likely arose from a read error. The CDR3 is CANSLTRNEQFL. CDR3 sequence (DNA): TGTGCCAACAGCTTGACGAGGAATGAGCAGTTCCTC. V gene TRBV5-4 combines with J gene TRBJ2-1; D remains ambiguous. Germline lookup yields CDR1 SGHNT and CDR2 YYREEE (reference sequence). CDR3 length equals 12 residues.

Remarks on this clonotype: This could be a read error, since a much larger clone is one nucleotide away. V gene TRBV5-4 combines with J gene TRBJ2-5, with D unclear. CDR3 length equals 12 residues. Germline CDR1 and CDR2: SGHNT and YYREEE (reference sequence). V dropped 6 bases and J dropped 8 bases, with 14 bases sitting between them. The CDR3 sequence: CASTSLGDTQYF. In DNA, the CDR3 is TGTGCCAGCACCTCCCTCGGAGATACCCAGTACTTC.

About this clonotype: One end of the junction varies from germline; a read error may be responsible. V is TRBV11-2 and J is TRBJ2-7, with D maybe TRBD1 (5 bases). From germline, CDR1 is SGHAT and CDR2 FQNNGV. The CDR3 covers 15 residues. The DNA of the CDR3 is TGTCCCAGCAGCTTCTCAGACAAGGGGCTCTACGAGCAGTACTTC. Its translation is CPSSFSDKGLYEQYF.

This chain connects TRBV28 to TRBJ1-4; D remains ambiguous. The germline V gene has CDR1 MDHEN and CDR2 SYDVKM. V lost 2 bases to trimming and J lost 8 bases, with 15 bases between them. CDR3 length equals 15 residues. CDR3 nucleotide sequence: TGTGCCAGCAGTTTAGTCGCAAGTCGAAAAGAAAAACTGTTTTTT. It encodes CASSLVASRKEKLFF. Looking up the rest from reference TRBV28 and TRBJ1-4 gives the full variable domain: DVKVTQSSRYLVKRTGEKVFLECVQDMDHENMFWYRQDPGLGLRLIYFSYDVKMKEKGDIPEGYSVSREKKERFSLILESASTNQTSMYLCASSLVASRKEKLFFGSGTQLSVL.

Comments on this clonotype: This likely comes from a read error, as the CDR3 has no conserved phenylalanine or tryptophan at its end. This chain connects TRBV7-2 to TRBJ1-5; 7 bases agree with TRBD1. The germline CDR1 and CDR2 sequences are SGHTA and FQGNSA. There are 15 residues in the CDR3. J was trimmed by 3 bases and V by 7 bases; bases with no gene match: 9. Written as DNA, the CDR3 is TGTGCCAGCAACTTTTCGAGGGGGCCCAATCAGCCCCAGCATTTG. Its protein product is CASNFSRGPNQPQHL.

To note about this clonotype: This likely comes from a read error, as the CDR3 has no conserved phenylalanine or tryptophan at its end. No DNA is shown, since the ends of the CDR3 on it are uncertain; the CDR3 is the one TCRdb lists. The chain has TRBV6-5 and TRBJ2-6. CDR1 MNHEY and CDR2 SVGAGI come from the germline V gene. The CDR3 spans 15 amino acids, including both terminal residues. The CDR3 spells CASSPTRSGANVLAI.

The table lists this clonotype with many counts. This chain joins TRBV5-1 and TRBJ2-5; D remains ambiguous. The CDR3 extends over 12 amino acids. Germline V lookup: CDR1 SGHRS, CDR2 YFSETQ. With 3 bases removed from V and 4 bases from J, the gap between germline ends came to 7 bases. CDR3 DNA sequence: TGCGCCAGCAGCTCTATAGGAGAGACCCAGTACTTC. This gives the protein CASSSIGETQYF.

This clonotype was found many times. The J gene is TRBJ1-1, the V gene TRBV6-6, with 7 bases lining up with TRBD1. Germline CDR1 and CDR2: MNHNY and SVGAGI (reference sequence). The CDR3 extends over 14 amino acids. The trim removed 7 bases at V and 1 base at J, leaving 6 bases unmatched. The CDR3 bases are TGTGCCAGCACTCAGGAGGGGGCGAACACTGAAGCTTTCTTT. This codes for CASTQEGANTEAFF.

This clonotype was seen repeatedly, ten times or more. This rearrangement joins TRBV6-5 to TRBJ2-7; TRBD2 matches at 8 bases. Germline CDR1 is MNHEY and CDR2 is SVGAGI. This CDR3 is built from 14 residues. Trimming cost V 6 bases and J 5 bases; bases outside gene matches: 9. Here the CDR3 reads CASRPGLASDEQYF. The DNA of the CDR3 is TGTGCCAGCAGGCCCGGACTAGCTAGCGACGAGCAGTACTTC.

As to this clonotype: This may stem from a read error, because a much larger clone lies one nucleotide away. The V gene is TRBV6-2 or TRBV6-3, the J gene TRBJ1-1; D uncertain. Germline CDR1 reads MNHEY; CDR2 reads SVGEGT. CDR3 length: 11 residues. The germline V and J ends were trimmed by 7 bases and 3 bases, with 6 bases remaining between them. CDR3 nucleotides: TGTGCCAGCACTAGGGACACTGAAGCTTTCTTT. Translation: CASTRDTEAFF.

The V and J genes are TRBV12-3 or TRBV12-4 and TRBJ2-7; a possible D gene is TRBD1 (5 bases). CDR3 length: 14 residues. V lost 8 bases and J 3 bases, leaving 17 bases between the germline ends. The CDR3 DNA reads TGTGCCAGCTGCCGCCGGACAACATACTACGAGCAGTACTTC. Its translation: CASCRRTTYYEQYF.

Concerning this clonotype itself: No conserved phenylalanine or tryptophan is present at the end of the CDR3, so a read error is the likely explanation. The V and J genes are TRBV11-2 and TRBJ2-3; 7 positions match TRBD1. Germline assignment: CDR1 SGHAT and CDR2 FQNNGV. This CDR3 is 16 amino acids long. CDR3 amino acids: CTSTKGASLSGDTQYL. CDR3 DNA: TGTACCAGCACCAAGGGGGCTAGCTTATCAGGAGATACGCAGTATCTT.

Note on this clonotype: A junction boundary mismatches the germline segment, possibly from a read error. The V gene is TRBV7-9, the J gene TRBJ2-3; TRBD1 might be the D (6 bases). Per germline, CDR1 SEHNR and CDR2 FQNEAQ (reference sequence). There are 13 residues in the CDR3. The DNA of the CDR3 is TGTGCCAGAAGCAATAACAGGGCAGATATGCAGTATTTT. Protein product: CARSNNRADMQYF. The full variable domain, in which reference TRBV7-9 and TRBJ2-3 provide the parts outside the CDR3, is DTGVSQNPRHKITKRGQNVTFRCDPISEHNRLYWYRQTLGQGPEFLTYFQNEAQLEKSRLLSDRFSAERPKGSFSTLEIQRTEQGDSAMYLCARSNNRADMQYFGPGTRLTVL.

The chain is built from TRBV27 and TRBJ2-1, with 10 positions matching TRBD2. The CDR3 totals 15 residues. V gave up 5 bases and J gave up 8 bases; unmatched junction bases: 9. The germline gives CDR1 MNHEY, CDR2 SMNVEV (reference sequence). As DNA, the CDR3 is TGTGCCAGCAGTATACAAGCGGGAGGGCGTGATGAGCAGTTCTTC. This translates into CASSIQAGGRDEQFF.